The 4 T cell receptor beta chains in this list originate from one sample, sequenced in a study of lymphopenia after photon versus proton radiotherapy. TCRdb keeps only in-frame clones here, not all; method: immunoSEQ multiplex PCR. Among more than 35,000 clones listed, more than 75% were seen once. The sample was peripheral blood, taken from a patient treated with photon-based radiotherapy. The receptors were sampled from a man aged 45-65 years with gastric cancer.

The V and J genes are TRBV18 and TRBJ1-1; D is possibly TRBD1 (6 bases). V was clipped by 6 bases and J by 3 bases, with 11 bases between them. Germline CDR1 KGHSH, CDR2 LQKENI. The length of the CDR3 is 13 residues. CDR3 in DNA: TGTGCCAGCTCGGTTAACAGGGACACTGAAGCTTTCTTT. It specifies CASSVNRDTEAFF.

Here the CDR3 reads CASSVTGGNTGELFF. The CDR3 region has the DNA TGTGCCAGCAGCGTTACGGGTGGGAACACCGGGGAGCTGTTTTTT. The V and J genes are TRBV9 and TRBJ2-2; D unclear. Germline CDR1 reads SGDLS; CDR2 reads YYNGEE. Trimming removed 2 bases from V and 1 base from J, with 9 bases in between. CDR3 length: 15 amino acids.

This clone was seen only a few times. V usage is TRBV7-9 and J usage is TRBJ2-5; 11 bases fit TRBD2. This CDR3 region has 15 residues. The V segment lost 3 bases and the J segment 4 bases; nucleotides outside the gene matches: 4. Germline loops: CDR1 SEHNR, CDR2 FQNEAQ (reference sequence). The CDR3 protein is CASSFTSGSRETQYF. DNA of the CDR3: TGTGCCAGCAGCTTCACTAGCGGGAGTCGAGAGACCCAGTACTTC.

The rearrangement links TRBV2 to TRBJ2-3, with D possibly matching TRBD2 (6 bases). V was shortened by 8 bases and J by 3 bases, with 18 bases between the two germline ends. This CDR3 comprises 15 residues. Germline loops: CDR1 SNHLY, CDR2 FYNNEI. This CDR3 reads CASQPDGGRTDTQYF. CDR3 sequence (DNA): TGTGCCAGCCAACCGGACGGGGGAAGGACAGATACGCAGTATTTT.